This T cell receptor beta chain was found in a study of blood T cells in healthy people across ages. Notes on the study in general: Unsorted PBMCs blocked a conclusive comparison of naive and antigen-experienced cells. Age brought a roughly linear fall in TCR beta diversity measured per million T cells.

V lost 5 bases, J lost 7 bases, and 12 bases stayed unmatched. This CDR3 has 15 amino acids. Germline V gene data show CDR1 as SGHAT and CDR2 as FQNNGV. A J-beta primer mix and a sample-barcoded 5' primer were used in a second PCR of about 7 to 11 cycles. Every cDNA molecule carried a tag from a template-switch adaptor bearing 12 random nucleotides. Any given sample supplied a minimum of 2.5 million CDR3-containing paired-end reads. TCRdb fed the 5' RACE reads into MiXCR, producing one record per CDR3 protein. The sample shows 780,000 or so distinct CDR3 sequences, roughly 53% of them seen only once. Worth noting for this clonotype: Its specificity is not known.

The TCR sequence derives from an elderly man in good health. The chain uses TRBV11-2 and TRBJ2-7; TRBD2 matches at 9 bases. Sequencing input: blood. This CDR3 reads CASSPLAGAENEQYF. In nucleotides, the CDR3 is TGTGCCAGCAGCCCCTTAGCGGGAGCGGAAAATGAGCAGTACTTC.